What follows are 20 T cell receptor beta chains derived from one specimen sequenced in a study of T cells in localized non-small cell lung cancer. Sequencing used immunoSEQ multiplex PCR; TCRdb keeps in-frame clones, though not all of them. Of about 30,000 clones detected, 88% appear once; the ten largest clones hold 10% to 15%. The sample here was peripheral blood, taken before any cancer treatment. Every receptor here comes from an older female donor with stage III squamous cell lung carcinoma.

This CDR3 is CASTPSGQASSYNEQFF. CDR3 sequence (DNA): TGCGCCAGCACTCCAAGCGGACAGGCTAGCTCCTACAATGAGCAGTTCTTC. The chain links TRBV5-1 to TRBJ2-1; 7 bases align to TRBD1. V lost 6 bases and J lost 0; bases outside the gene matches: 12. The V gene's germline CDR1 is SGHRS and CDR2 YFSETQ. The CDR3 sequence is 17 residues long.

The chain is built from TRBV5-1 and TRBJ2-5; D gene uncertain. The germline gives CDR1 SGHRS, CDR2 YFSETQ. V gave up 2 bases and J gave up 0 bases, with 5 bases separating them. The CDR3 totals 13 residues. Here the CDR3 reads CASSFADQETQYF. The CDR3 coding sequence is TGCGCCAGCAGCTTCGCGGACCAAGAGACCCAGTACTTC.

The rearrangement joins TRBV7-2 to TRBJ1-5; D ambiguous. The V gene lost 1 base and the J gene lost 3 bases, with 7 bases spanning the gap. CDR1 is SGHTA and CDR2 is FQGNSA in the germline V gene. The CDR3 has 14 amino acids. The CDR3 loop is CASSLGHSNQPQHF. The CDR3 DNA sequence: TGTGCCAGCAGCTTAGGACACTCCAATCAGCCCCAGCATTTT.

There are a few counts of this clone. The chain joins TRBV10-3 to TRBJ1-4; 8 bases are shared with TRBD1. The CDR3 totals 12 residues. CDR1 and CDR2 from the germline V gene are ENHRY and SYGVKD. The trim removed 9 bases at V and 8 bases at J, leaving 5 bases unmatched. The CDR3 loop is CAINSGGEKLFF. In nucleotides, the CDR3 is TGTGCCATTAACTCAGGGGGCGAAAAACTGTTTTTT.

This clone was seen more than once but under ten times. The genes are TRBV18 and TRBJ2-2; maybe TRBD1 (6 bases). This CDR3 is 16 amino acids long. Germline lookup yields CDR1 KGHSH and CDR2 LQKENI. The ends were cut back, 3 bases at V and 0 bases at J, with 11 bases in the middle. The CDR3 reads CASSPRDKPNTGELFF. DNA of the CDR3: TGTGCCAGCTCACCCCGGGACAAACCGAACACCGGGGAGCTGTTTTTT.

The J gene is TRBJ2-1, the V gene TRBV9; TRBD1 agrees at 9 bases. This CDR3 contains 17 residues. Per germline, CDR1 SGDLS and CDR2 YYNGEE. V lost 0 bases to trimming and J lost 6 bases; unmatched junction nucleotides: 10. The CDR3 sequence is CASSVATGGAGFNEQFF. The CDR3 DNA is TGTGCCAGCAGCGTAGCTACAGGGGGCGCGGGATTCAATGAGCAGTTCTTC.

V is TRBV9 and J is TRBJ1-4; TRBD1 might be the D (6 bases). This CDR3 comprises 15 residues. Trimming left V 7 bases short and J 0 bases short, with 13 bases between. Germline V gene lookup returns CDR1 SGDLS and CDR2 YYNGEE. The CDR3 nucleotides are TGTGCCAGCGCCAGGACAGCTGCAACTAATGAAAAACTGTTTTTT. As protein: CASARTAATNEKLFF.

The rearrangement uses TRBV29-1 and TRBJ1-2; D unresolved. This CDR3 spans 10 amino acids. Trimming removed 3 bases at V and 3 bases at J, with 2 bases between. Germline CDR1 and CDR2: SQVTM and ANQGSEA. Here the CDR3 reads CSVEDYGYTF. The CDR3 coding sequence is TGCAGCGTTGAGGACTATGGCTACACCTTC.

CDR3 sequence (DNA): TGTGCCAGCTCGCCGACCGGGACCCCGTCGTCGGAGACCCAGTACTTC. Translating it yields CASSPTGTPSSETQYF. The chain has TRBV18 and TRBJ2-5; D is perhaps TRBD1 or TRBD2 (5 bases each). Germline CDR1 is KGHSH and CDR2 is LQKENI. The CDR3 is 16 amino acids. Trimming took 6 bases from V and 5 from J, leaving 22 bases between them.

V usage is TRBV9 and J usage is TRBJ2-3, with D possibly being TRBD1 (5 bases). The CDR3 loop spans 16 amino acids. The V and J ends lost 4 bases and 5 bases respectively, with 20 bases between them. CDR1 SGDLS and CDR2 YYNGEE come from the germline V gene. The CDR3 DNA sequence: TGTGCCAGCAGCCCAGAGCCCCTCGACAGAGGAGATACGCAGTATTTT. Translating gives CASSPEPLDRGDTQYF.

This chain connects TRBV28 to TRBJ2-3, with 11 positions matching TRBD1. The CDR3 extends over 14 amino acids. V shed 5 bases and J 5 bases; nucleotides not matched to a gene: 3. The germline CDR1 and CDR2 sequences are MDHEN and SYDVKM. The CDR3 DNA follows: TGTGCCAGCAGTCCGGGACAGGGGGGAGATACGCAGTATTTT. Its translation: CASSPGQGGDTQYF.

The V call is TRBV7-6, the J call TRBJ1-1; the D gene is possibly TRBD1 (5 bases). Per germline, CDR1 SGHVS and CDR2 FNYEAQ. Trimming left V 2 bases short and J 6 bases short, with 22 bases between. CDR3 length: 17 residues. The CDR3 sequence: CASSLSAAPPGKAEAFF. In DNA, the CDR3 is TGTGCCAGCAGCTTATCCGCCGCCCCCCCAGGGAAGGCTGAAGCTTTCTTT. Drawing the rest from reference TRBV7-6 and TRBJ1-1, the complete variable domain is GAGVSQSPRYKVTKRGQDVALRCDPISGHVSLYWYRQALGQGPEFLTYFNYEAQQDKSGLPNDRFSAERPEGSISTLTIQRTEQRDSAMYRCASSLSAAPPGKAEAFFGQGTRLTVV.

There are a few counts of this clone. The chain employs TRBV29-1 and TRBJ2-7; 11 nucleotides agree with TRBD2. The germline gives CDR1 SQVTM, CDR2 ANQGSEA. With 0 bases clipped from V and 10 bases from J, the junction kept 11 bases outside the gene matches. The CDR3 has 15 residues. As DNA, the CDR3 is TGCAGCGTTGAAGATCAGGGACTAGCGGTCCCGACACAGTACTTC. Translation gives CSVEDQGLAVPTQYF.

This clone showed up just a few times. The gene calls are TRBV5-6 and TRBJ1-3; possible D gene TRBD1, 5 bases. This CDR3 contains 18 residues. Trimming left V 0 bases short and J 0 bases short, with 16 bases between. Germline V gene lookup returns CDR1 SGHDT and CDR2 YYEEEE. CDR3 protein: CASSLGPWGGTSGNTIYF. The CDR3 DNA follows: TGTGCCAGCAGCTTGGGACCTTGGGGGGGGACCTCTGGAAACACCATATATTTT.

This chain links TRBV5-1 with TRBJ2-5, with D unresolved. CDR3 length: 14 amino acids. Germline lookup yields CDR1 SGHRS and CDR2 YFSETQ. V lost 0 bases and J lost 1, with 7 bases in between. The CDR3 DNA is TGCGCCAGCAGCTTGGCGCCAGCCCAAGAGACCCAGTACTTC. Amino acids: CASSLAPAQETQYF.

The chain joins TRBV4-3 to TRBJ1-4; D is perhaps TRBD1 (5 bases). Trimming took 1 base from V and 1 from J, leaving 19 bases between them. This CDR3 contains 19 residues. Germline V gene lookup returns CDR1 LGHNA and CDR2 YSLEER. The CDR3 coding sequence is TGCGCCAGCAGCCAAGGAGGAATGGGGCCTCGAAGAACTAATGAAAAACTGTTTTTT. This encodes CASSQGGMGPRRTNEKLFF.

The gene calls are TRBV5-4 and TRBJ2-7, with a weak D call TRBD2 (6 bases). V was shortened by 0 bases and J by 0 bases, with 10 bases between the two germline ends. The CDR3 extends over 15 amino acids. Germline CDR1 is SGHNT and CDR2 is YYREEE (reference sequence). The CDR3 coding sequence is TGTGCCAGCAGCTTGGACGGCGGGGACTCCTACGAGCAGTACTTC. Translation: CASSLDGGDSYEQYF.

The rearrangement links TRBV28 to TRBJ1-3, with D unresolved. In germline, CDR1 is MDHEN, CDR2 SYDVKM. CDR3 size: 12 residues. The V gene lost 4 bases and the J gene lost 6 bases, with 7 bases spanning the gap. Here the CDR3 reads CASSWAENTIYF. The CDR3 DNA sequence: TGTGCCAGCAGTTGGGCAGAAAACACCATATATTTT. The variable domain in full, with the rest retrieved from reference TRBV28 and TRBJ1-3, is DVKVTQSSRYLVKRTGEKVFLECVQDMDHENMFWYRQDPGLGLRLIYFSYDVKMKEKGDIPEGYSVSREKKERFSLILESASTNQTSMYLCASSWAENTIYFGEGSWLTVV.

The genes are TRBV5-6 and TRBJ2-5; 9 nucleotides match TRBD2. The CDR3 is 16 residues long. Germline V CDR1 and CDR2: SGHDT, YYEEEE. J gave up 2 bases and V 3 bases, and 8 bases lay outside the gene matches. CDR3 region: CASSWRAGGVQETQYF. Here the CDR3 DNA reads TGTGCCAGCAGCTGGCGGGCGGGAGGGGTACAAGAGACCCAGTACTTC.

The chain combines TRBV2 with TRBJ2-7, with D perhaps TRBD2 (6 bases). V lost 6 bases and J 4 bases, leaving 16 bases between the germline ends. CDR1 is SNHLY, CDR2 FYNNEI, per germline. The CDR3 length is 14 residues. The CDR3 protein is CASRPGLRGYEQYF. Here the CDR3 DNA reads TGTGCCAGCAGACCGGGACTGAGGGGTTACGAGCAGTACTTC.